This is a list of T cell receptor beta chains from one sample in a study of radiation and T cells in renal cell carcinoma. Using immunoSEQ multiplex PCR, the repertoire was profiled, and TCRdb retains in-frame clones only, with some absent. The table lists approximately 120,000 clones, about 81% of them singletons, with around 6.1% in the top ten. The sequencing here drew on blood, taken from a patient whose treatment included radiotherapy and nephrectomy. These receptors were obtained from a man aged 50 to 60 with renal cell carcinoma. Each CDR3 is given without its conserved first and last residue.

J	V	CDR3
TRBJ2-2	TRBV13	ASSLVGEGPNTGELF
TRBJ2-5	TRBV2	ASTNRGYETQY
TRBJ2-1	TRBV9	ASALEGSSYNEQF
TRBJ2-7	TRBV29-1	SVETGTYEQY
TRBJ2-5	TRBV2	ASSEEVAGGLETQY
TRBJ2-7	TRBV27	ASSWGGGSYEQY
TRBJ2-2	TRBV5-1	ASSLDWGNTGELF
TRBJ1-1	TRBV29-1	SVVNRGLGTEAF
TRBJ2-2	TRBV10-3	AISQMDRNTGELF
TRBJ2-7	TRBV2	AIYNLAGPHEQY
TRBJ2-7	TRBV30	AWGLAVSYEQY
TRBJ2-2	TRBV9	ASSPTEGENTGELF
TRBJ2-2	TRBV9	ASSRTGNTNTGELF
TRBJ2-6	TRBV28	ASMTGTLSGANVLT
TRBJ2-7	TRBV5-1	ASSRQGSAGAAYEQY
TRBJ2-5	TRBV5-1	ASSLGDREGQTQY
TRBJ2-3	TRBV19	ASSIGPGVGTDTQY
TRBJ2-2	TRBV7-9	ASSDLSGRDTGELF
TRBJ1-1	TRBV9	ASSVGGYDTEAF
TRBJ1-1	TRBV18	ASSPPLGEAF
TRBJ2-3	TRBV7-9	ASSLAGGIGRTDTQY
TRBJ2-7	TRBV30	AWSVGDEQY